One and the same sample provided the 21 T cell receptor beta chains below, sequenced in a study of T cells after yellow fever vaccination. Each CDR3 protein gets one entry after TCRdb re-called the 5' RACE reads with MiXCR. Found here are 130,000 or so distinct CDR3 sequences, 15% of them singletons; the top ten hold about 40%. Sequencing used CD8+ T cells sorted from PBMCs, obtained 5 days after the yellow fever booster vaccination. The origin of the receptors is a man younger than 30 who received the YFV17D yellow fever vaccine.

This clonotype was seen at least ten times. This rearrangement joins TRBV12-3 or TRBV12-4 to TRBJ2-7, with a possible D match to TRBD2 (6 bases). V was shortened by 6 bases and J by 0 bases, with 18 bases between the two germline ends. This CDR3 region has 16 residues. In DNA, the CDR3 is TGTGCCAGCAGCCAACCCGGGGTAGCGGCCTCCTACGAGCAGTACTTC. Amino acid sequence: CASSQPGVAASYEQYF.

The table lists this clonotype with many counts. V usage is TRBV24-1 and J usage is TRBJ2-1, with D unclear. Trimming pared 3 bases from V and 6 bases from J, leaving 11 bases between. The CDR3 is 14 amino acids. The germline CDR1 and CDR2 sequences are KGHDR and SFDVKD. CDR3 coding DNA: TGTGCCACCAGTGATCGTATCCCCCCCAATGAGCAGTTCTTC. Amino acid sequence: CATSDRIPPNEQFF.

This chain joins TRBV27 and TRBJ1-6; possibly TRBD1 for D (5 bases). V was cut by 5 bases and J by 10 bases, with 18 bases left in between. CDR1 is MNHEY, CDR2 SMNVEV, per germline (reference sequence). The CDR3 totals 15 residues. The CDR3 nucleotides read TGTGCCAGCAGTACTCACTTGGGGGGAGGATCACCCCTCCACTTT. Amino acid sequence: CASSTHLGGGSPLHF.

This chain links TRBV12-3 or TRBV12-4 with TRBJ1-5; D might be TRBD1 (6 bases). Trimming removed 6 bases at V and 9 bases at J, with 18 bases between. The CDR3 extends over 14 amino acids. The CDR3 is CASSLGGGMMPQHF. The CDR3 nucleotides are TGTGCCAGCAGCCTGGGGGGCGGGATGATGCCCCAGCATTTT.

The rearrangement links TRBV12-3 or TRBV12-4 to TRBJ2-7; unclear D gene. Deletions cut 3 bases from V and 1 base from J, with 7 bases between. CDR3 length equals 13 residues. CDR3 nucleotides: TGTGCCAGCAGTTTTGAACATTCCTACGAGCAGTACTTC. Its protein is CASSFEHSYEQYF.

As to this clonotype: Relative to the germline gene, one junction end is altered; a read error may explain this. V gene TRBV5-6 combines with J gene TRBJ1-1; D not certain. Germline V CDR1 and CDR2: SGHDT, YYEEEE. CDR3 length: 12 amino acids. CDR3 nucleotide sequence: TGTGCCAGCAGCTTGACCTATCTGGAAGACATATTT. This codes for CASSLTYLEDIF.

The chain links TRBV20-1 to TRBJ2-5, with TRBD2 matching over 8 bases. CDR1 and CDR2 (germline): DFQATT, SNEGSKA (reference sequence). V trimming: 3 bases; J trimming: 3 bases; junction bases outside the gene matches: 9. This CDR3 is 15 amino acids long. The CDR3 DNA sequence: TGCAGTGCTAGCCCCCGGGGGGGATTTGAAGAGACCCAGTACTTC. This translates into CSASPRGGFEETQYF.

This clonotype was detected a few times. The chain employs TRBV29-1 and TRBJ2-5; no reliable D call. V lost 5 bases and J 4 bases, leaving 11 bases between the germline ends. Germline assignment: CDR1 SQVTM and CDR2 ANQGSEA. CDR3 length equals 12 residues. The CDR3 protein is CSVHLQPETQYF. The CDR3 DNA reads TGCAGCGTTCACTTACAACCAGAGACCCAGTACTTC.

The chain uses TRBV6-5 and TRBJ1-2, with a weak D call TRBD1 (6 bases). The CDR3 runs to 15 residues. CDR1 and CDR2 (germline): MNHEY, SVGAGI. Trimming took off 5 bases at V and 2 bases at J, with 15 bases between the two ends. CDR3: CASSLSRQENYGYTF. CDR3 nucleotide sequence: TGTGCCAGCAGTCTGTCTCGACAGGAAAACTATGGCTACACCTTC.

In this sample, this clonotype turned up a few times. The V gene is TRBV4-3, the J gene TRBJ2-4; D unclear. V lost 0 bases to trimming and J lost 4 bases, with 10 bases between them. CDR1 LGHNA and CDR2 YSLEER come from the germline V gene. The length of the CDR3 is 15 residues. CDR3 DNA sequence: TGCGCCAGCAGCCAAGATAAGGTTCGGAAAAACATTCAGTACTTC. Amino acid sequence: CASSQDKVRKNIQYF.

This clonotype has a handful of counts. The chain joins TRBV6-5 to TRBJ2-1, with D unresolved. The CDR3 has 13 amino acids. Germline CDR1 reads MNHEY; CDR2 reads SVGAGI. The V end lost 5 bases, the J end lost 4 bases, and 9 bases lay between the germline ends. The CDR3 loop is CASSNDHYNEQFF. For the CDR3, the DNA is TGTGCCAGCAGTAACGACCATTACAATGAGCAGTTCTTC.

This clonotype was counted only a few times. V is TRBV7-7 and J is TRBJ2-2; 9 bases fit TRBD2. CDR1 and CDR2 (germline): SSHAT, FNYEAQ (reference sequence). The CDR3 contains 16 residues. V lost 1 base and J lost 3; bases outside the gene matches: 3. This CDR3 reads CASSLVGGGDTGELFF. CDR3 coding DNA: TGTGCCAGCAGCTTAGTCGGCGGGGGGGACACCGGGGAGCTGTTTTTT.

This clonotype was detected ten times or more. The chain couples TRBV7-6 to TRBJ2-2, with 8 bases lining up with TRBD1. After removal of 2 bases from V and 1 base from J, the junction contained 6 bases not matched to a gene. Germline loops: CDR1 SGHVS, CDR2 FNYEAQ. CDR3 length: 17 residues. The CDR3 loop reads CASSLPIGTGNTGELFF. The CDR3 nucleotides read TGTGCCAGCAGCTTACCAATAGGGACAGGGAACACCGGGGAGCTGTTTTTT. The full variable domain, rest sourced from reference TRBV7-6 and TRBJ2-2, is GAGVSQSPRYKVTKRGQDVALRCDPISGHVSLYWYRQALGQGPEFLTYFNYEAQQDKSGLPNDRFSAERPEGSISTLTIQRTEQRDSAMYRCASSLPIGTGNTGELFFGEGSRLTVL.

This chain joins TRBV4-3 and TRBJ1-2; 7 bases are a match to TRBD1. Germline V gene sequence: CDR1 LGHNA, CDR2 YSLEER. This CDR3 spans 14 amino acids. Losses at the gene ends were 4 bases for V and 8 bases for J; bases not matched to a gene: 10. The CDR3 here is CASSRSEGARGYTF. The CDR3 DNA reads as TGCGCCAGCAGCCGGTCGGAGGGGGCAAGAGGCTACACCTTC.

V and J are TRBV7-9 and TRBJ1-2; D is unclear. V shed 1 base and J shed 5 bases, with 11 bases lying between them. The CDR3 is made up of 14 amino acids. Germline V gene sequence: CDR1 SEHNR, CDR2 FQNEAQ (reference sequence). CDR3 sequence reads: CASSLGGSDYGYTF. The DNA of the CDR3 is TGTGCCAGCAGCTTAGGGGGATCTGATTATGGCTACACCTTC.

The chain has TRBV6-2 or TRBV6-3 and TRBJ2-3; 8 bases map to TRBD2. Germline lookup yields CDR1 MNHEY and CDR2 SVGEGT. This CDR3 comprises 15 residues. V trimming: 2 bases; J trimming: 0 bases; junction bases outside the gene matches: 1. CDR3 DNA: TGTGCCAGCAGTTACCAGCGGGGGAGCACAGATACGCAGTATTTT. Protein sequence: CASSYQRGSTDTQYF.

This clonotype was seen more than once but under ten times. V usage is TRBV29-1 and J usage is TRBJ1-1, with 9 bases matching TRBD1. This CDR3 contains 10 residues. Germline V lookup: CDR1 SQVTM, CDR2 ANQGSEA. Unmatched junction bases numbered 0, after V lost 6 bases and J lost 7 bases. The CDR3 sequence is CSVGQGEAFF. DNA of the CDR3: TGCAGCGTGGGACAGGGTGAAGCTTTCTTT.

A word on this clonotype: At one end the junction does not follow the germline gene, possibly because of a read error. J is TRBJ2-1 and V is TRBV5-1; D is uncertain. The CDR3 runs to 15 residues. The germline CDR1 and CDR2 sequences are SGHRS and YFSETQ. The DNA of the CDR3 is TGCGACAGCAGCTTGGACGAGCGTACCGACAATGAGAAGTTCTTC. It is translated as CDSSLDERTDNEKFF.

This clonotype was counted between two and nine times. The rearrangement links TRBV6-5 to TRBJ2-1, with D possibly being TRBD2 (5 bases). This CDR3 has 13 residues. V lost 5 bases to trimming and J lost 6 bases, with 11 bases between them. The germline V gene encodes CDR1 MNHEY and CDR2 SVGAGI. Here the CDR3 DNA reads TGTGCCAGCAGTCTGAGTGAGGGCAATGAGCAGTTCTTC. Protein sequence: CASSLSEGNEQFF.

The chain joins TRBV11-1 to TRBJ2-5; D tentatively reads TRBD1 or TRBD2 (5 bases each). Per germline, CDR1 SGHAT and CDR2 FQDESV (reference sequence). Trimming took 5 bases from V and 1 from J, leaving 11 bases between them. There are 14 residues in the CDR3. CDR3 loop: CASSPGTAQETQYF. The CDR3, as DNA: TGTGCCAGCAGCCCGGGGACGGCCCAAGAGACCCAGTACTTC.

The DNA for the CDR3 is TGTGCCAGCAGGGACCCCAACACAGATACGCAGTATTTT. It codes for CASRDPNTDTQYF. The chain joins TRBV2 to TRBJ2-3; no reliable D call. CDR3 length: 13 amino acids. CDR1 and CDR2 (germline): SNHLY, FYNNEI. V was clipped by 6 bases and J by 2 bases, with 9 bases between them.